These 25 T cell receptor beta chains share one sample of origin, sequenced in a study of spatial heterogeneity in lung cancer. Time point given: sample taken at primary tumor resection. Their antigen targets remain unknown. Each CDR3 protein is one row after TCRdb ran MiXCR on the 5' RACE reads. This table holds around 7,900 distinct CDR3 sequences, 6.5% to 9% found once. Study-level points and caveats: Tumor mutation count correlated with how many alpha and beta TCRs expanded intratumorally.

This material consisted of lung tumor tissue, taken at surgery. These receptors were obtained from a male donor with early-stage non-small cell lung cancer.

In its sample, this clonotype ranks as medium-sized. This sequence joins TRBV3-1 and TRBJ2-6; D possibly corresponds to TRBD2 (5 bases). CDR1 and CDR2 from the germline V gene are LGHDT and YNNKEL (reference sequence). Trimming pared 6 bases from V and 0 bases from J, leaving 9 bases between. The CDR3 is made up of 15 amino acids. In nucleotides, the CDR3 is TGTGCCAGCAGTCTGGGAGCCTCTGGGGCCAACGTCCTGACTTTC. Translating gives CASSLGASGANVLTF.

This clonotype was picked up many times. In DNA form, the CDR3 reads TGTGCCACCAGTGTCCTTGAAGGACAGACAGATACGCAGTATTTT. Protein: CATSVLEGQTDTQYF. The V call is TRBV24-1, the J call TRBJ2-3, with D possibly TRBD1 on 6 matching bases. V was cut by 5 bases and J by 3 bases, with 14 bases left in between. This CDR3 has 15 amino acids. Germline loops: CDR1 KGHDR, CDR2 SFDVKD.

This clonotype was detected a few times. V is TRBV7-2 and J is TRBJ2-5; the D gene is possibly TRBD2 (6 bases). CDR3 length: 14 residues. CDR1 and CDR2 from the germline V gene are SGHTA and FQGNSA. The V gene lost 0 bases and the J gene lost 5 bases, with 10 bases spanning the gap. The DNA for the CDR3 is TGTGCCAGCAGCTTAGCGGGGGGAATCGAGACCCAGTACTTC. It is translated as CASSLAGGIETQYF.

The CDR3 bases are TGCAGTGCTAGGCCCCGACTAGCAGGCGGGGAGCTGTTTTTT. Translating gives CSARPRLAGGELFF. The rearrangement joins TRBV20-1 to TRBJ2-2, with 7 bases fitting TRBD2. The CDR3 has 14 amino acids. From germline, CDR1 is DFQATT and CDR2 SNEGSKA (reference sequence). Trimming removed 3 bases from V and 7 bases from J; junction bases left unmatched: 8.

This clonotype was detected a few times. The V call is TRBV7-9, the J call TRBJ1-1; D may be TRBD1 (5 bases). The V gene lost 6 bases and the J gene lost 0 bases, with 11 bases spanning the gap. Germline V gene lookup returns CDR1 SEHNR and CDR2 FQNEAQ (reference sequence). The CDR3 spans 14 residues. CDR3 DNA sequence: TGTGCCAGCAGGTCGCCGGGGCTGAACACTGAAGCTTTCTTT. It translates to CASRSPGLNTEAFF.

Relative to its sample, this clonotype is medium-sized (0.01 to 0.1%). The CDR3 reads CASSLPLAGGPLHEQFF. In DNA, the CDR3 is TGTGCCAGCAGTTTACCCCTAGCGGGAGGGCCCCTCCATGAGCAGTTCTTC. V usage is TRBV27 and J usage is TRBJ2-1, with TRBD2 matching 12 bases. This CDR3 comprises 17 residues. The trim removed 2 bases at V and 8 bases at J, leaving 10 bases unmatched. The germline CDR1 and CDR2 sequences are MNHEY and SMNVEV (reference sequence).

This chain joins TRBV19 and TRBJ2-5; D possibly corresponds to TRBD2 (5 bases). V gave up 6 bases and J gave up 1 base, with 15 bases separating them. Germline V gene sequence: CDR1 LNHDA, CDR2 SQIVND (reference sequence). There are 15 residues in the CDR3. The CDR3 DNA follows: TGTGCCAGTAGCCCCGCAGCAGCGGCCCAAGAGACCCAGTACTTC. Its translation: CASSPAAAAQETQYF.

Sample share makes this clonotype medium-sized (0.01 to 0.1%). V gene TRBV20-1 combines with J gene TRBJ2-7, with 8 positions matching TRBD2. This CDR3 comprises 15 residues. CDR1 and CDR2 from the germline V gene are DFQATT and SNEGSKA (reference sequence). Germline trimming cut 4 bases from V and 6 bases from J; bases unmatched to any gene: 14. The CDR3 here is CSATDPGTRTSEQYF. CDR3 coding DNA: TGCAGTGCTACCGACCCCGGGACTAGGACCTCCGAGCAGTACTTC.

This clonotype is classed as medium-sized. This rearrangement joins TRBV29-1 to TRBJ2-1, with a tentative D call TRBD1 (5 bases). Germline V gene sequence: CDR1 SQVTM, CDR2 ANQGSEA. CDR3 length equals 14 residues. V was trimmed by 4 bases and J by 1 base, leaving 11 bases between them. CDR3 bases: TGCAGCGTTGCAGGGTACTCTTCCTACAATGAGCAGTTCTTC. Translation gives CSVAGYSSYNEQFF.

This clonotype is classed as medium-sized. The chain recombines TRBV10-3 with TRBJ2-7; D ambiguous. Germline CDR1 is ENHRY and CDR2 is SYGVKD. The V end lost 4 bases, the J end lost 4 bases, and 8 bases lay between the germline ends. The CDR3 has 12 amino acids. The CDR3 sequence is CAISVERYEQYF. The CDR3, as DNA: TGTGCCATCAGTGTAGAGAGGTACGAGCAGTACTTC.

In this sample, this clonotype turned up many times. The chain links TRBV28 to TRBJ2-3, with TRBD2 matching 11 bases. V dropped 3 bases and J dropped 5; count of bases not matched to a gene: 7. The CDR3 is 16 amino acids. CDR1 MDHEN and CDR2 SYDVKM come from the germline V gene. The CDR3 spells CASSLVTSGKRDTQYF. The CDR3 nucleotides read TGTGCCAGCAGTTTGGTGACTAGCGGGAAGAGAGATACGCAGTATTTT.

V and J are TRBV20-1 and TRBJ2-3; the D is unclear. V gave up 3 bases and J gave up 2 bases, with 9 bases separating them. Germline CDR1 DFQATT, CDR2 SNEGSKA (reference sequence). The CDR3 totals 13 residues. The CDR3 region has the DNA TGCAGTGCTAGGCCCACGGCCACAGATACGCAGTATTTT. It translates to CSARPTATDTQYF.

This clonotype qualifies as medium-sized. The chain couples TRBV20-1 to TRBJ1-2; TRBD1 aligns across 7 bases. V was clipped by 5 bases and J by 2 bases; unmatched bases: 8. This CDR3 is built from 14 residues. Germline loops: CDR1 DFQATT, CDR2 SNEGSKA (reference sequence). The CDR3 DNA is TGCAGTGCTCTTTGGGACAGATTAAACTATGGCTACACCTTC. Its protein product is CSALWDRLNYGYTF.

This clonotype was counted at least ten times. The chain links TRBV20-1 to TRBJ2-1, with TRBD2 identical over 15 bases. With V trimmed by 4 bases and J by 15 bases, 10 bases remained unmatched. The CDR3 consists of 14 residues. Germline CDR1 DFQATT, CDR2 SNEGSKA (reference sequence). The CDR3 loop is CSATLGLAGGPSFF. DNA of the CDR3: TGCAGTGCTACACTCGGACTAGCGGGAGGGCCCTCGTTCTTC.

This clonotype occurred a few times. The rearrangement uses TRBV28 and TRBJ2-7, with D possibly being TRBD1 or TRBD2 (6 bases each). This CDR3 is built from 15 residues. Germline CDR1 is MDHEN and CDR2 is SYDVKM. V gave up 5 bases and J gave up 2 bases, with 16 bases separating them. The CDR3 loop reads CASSPFAGGTYEQYF. The CDR3 DNA follows: TGTGCCAGCAGTCCCTTCGCCGGGGGCACCTACGAGCAGTACTTC.

The CDR3: CASSEDSRQETQYF. The CDR3 DNA is TGTGCCAGCAGTGAAGATTCCCGCCAAGAGACCCAGTACTTC. The V and J genes are TRBV6-1 and TRBJ2-5; D unresolved. The V gene's germline CDR1 is MNHNS and CDR2 SASEGT. CDR3 length: 14 residues. The V gene lost 1 base and the J gene lost 1 base, with 7 bases spanning the gap.

This clonotype was detected a few times. The chain links TRBV7-2 to TRBJ2-2; D unresolved. The germline CDR1 and CDR2 sequences are SGHTA and FQGNSA. The germline V and J ends were trimmed by 6 bases and 6 bases, with 11 bases remaining between them. The CDR3 spans 13 residues. CDR3 nucleotides: TGTGCCAGCAGTTATAGTGGGCCCGGGGAGCTGTTTTTT. Amino acids: CASSYSGPGELFF.

J is TRBJ1-5 and V is TRBV6-2 or TRBV6-3, with no clear D. From germline, CDR1 is MNHEY and CDR2 SVGEGT. Trimming removed 7 bases from V and 7 bases from J, with 14 bases in between. This CDR3 region has 13 residues. CDR3 region: CASTRGGRQPQHF. Written as DNA, the CDR3 is TGTGCCAGCACCCGGGGAGGAAGGCAGCCCCAGCATTTT.

This clonotype rates as medium-sized. The genes are TRBV6-1 and TRBJ1-3; the match to TRBD1 covers 8 bases. The length of the CDR3 is 16 residues. With 4 bases clipped from V and 0 bases from J, the junction kept 5 bases outside the gene matches. Germline V lookup: CDR1 MNHNS, CDR2 SASEGT. DNA for the CDR3: TGTGCCAGCAGTGCCACGGGACAGGCCTCTGGAAACACCATATATTTT. It specifies CASSATGQASGNTIYF.

By share, this clonotype ranks as medium-sized (0.01 to 0.1%). The rearrangement links TRBV29-1 to TRBJ2-3; D not certain. CDR1 is SQVTM and CDR2 is ANQGSEA in the germline V gene. The CDR3 sequence is 13 residues long. V was shortened by 8 bases and J by 0 bases, with 12 bases between the two germline ends. CDR3 DNA sequence: TGCAGCCAGGTGGAAGGTAGCACAGATACGCAGTATTTT. This encodes CSQVEGSTDTQYF.

This clonotype was seen at least ten times. The chain recombines TRBV5-1 with TRBJ1-2, with 8 positions matching TRBD1. This CDR3 has 14 residues. V was clipped by 4 bases and J by 4 bases; unmatched bases: 6. The germline V gene encodes CDR1 SGHRS and CDR2 YFSETQ. The CDR3 nucleotides are TGCGCCAGCAGCCCGGGACAGGACCTCTATGGCTACACCTTC. It translates to CASSPGQDLYGYTF.

Many counts were recorded for this clonotype. The V and J genes are TRBV2 and TRBJ2-1; D assignment may be TRBD1 or TRBD2 (6 bases each). Germline V lookup: CDR1 SNHLY, CDR2 FYNNEI. V lost 6 bases and J 9 bases, leaving 18 bases between the germline ends. The CDR3 contains 14 residues. The CDR3 coding sequence is TGTGCCAGCAGCACCCTAGGGGGGTCGGGTGAGCAGTTCTTC. It codes for CASSTLGGSGEQFF. Based on the CDR3 plus reference TRBV2 and TRBJ2-1, the full variable domain is EPEVTQTPSHQVTQMGQEVILRCVPISNHLYFYWYRQILGQKVEFLVSFYNNEISEKSEIFDDQFSVERPDGSNFTLKIRSTKLEDSAMYFCASSTLGGSGEQFFGPGTRLTVL.

This clonotype is medium-sized (0.01 to 0.1%). The junction and the germline gene differ at one end; a read error may be behind it. V is TRBV28 and J is TRBJ2-5; 7 nucleotides agree with TRBD2. The CDR3 consists of 15 residues. Germline assignment: CDR1 MDHEN and CDR2 SYDVKM. As DNA, the CDR3 is TGTGCCAGCAGTTTACTCCGACTAGCTGAAGAGAGCCAGTACTTC. As protein: CASSLLRLAEESQYF.

Many counts were recorded for this clonotype. The CDR3 region has the DNA TGTGCCAGCTCTCGGGATGGGACGGGCGACTACAATGAGCAGTTCTTC. Translated, it gives CASSRDGTGDYNEQFF. V is TRBV18 and J is TRBJ2-1, with D perhaps TRBD1 or TRBD2 (5 bases each). V gave up 6 bases and J gave up 3 bases, with 18 bases separating them. The CDR3 runs to 16 residues. Germline-derived CDR1 and CDR2 are KGHSH and LQKENI.

The sample holds many counts of this clonotype. V gene TRBV6-6 combines with J gene TRBJ2-2; D might be TRBD1 (6 bases). V was clipped by 11 bases and J by 3 bases, with 13 bases between them. This CDR3 comprises 13 residues. Germline CDR1 reads MNHNY; CDR2 reads SVGAGI (reference sequence). The CDR3 is CAGTGWDTGELFF. The CDR3 region has the DNA TGTGCCGGTACAGGGTGGGACACCGGGGAGCTGTTTTTT.